This record covers a single TCR beta chain. There are many counts of this clonotype. It lacks a known antigen. No much larger clonotype is one base removed from it; base qualities were not supplied. The library was generated by 5' RACE. Sequencing used a NextSeq 500. The TCR library protocol attached a unique molecular identifier to each TCR cDNA molecule to allow correction of PCR and sequencing errors. Per the source publication's procedure: TCR identification, UMI-based error correction and CDR3 extraction were all carried out with Decombinator tools. TCRs above a frequency of 2 per 1,000, corresponding to the top 1% of the tumor frequency distribution, were defined as expanded. Expanded tumor TCRs statistically deemed absent (corrected P<0.05) from at least one tumor region were classed as regional, and all other expanded tumor TCRs were classed as ubiquitous. Rényi diversity was computed with the R vegan package after subsampling each repertoire 100 times to 5,000 TCRs. CDR3 similarity networks were built from amino acid triplet string-kernel similarity, connecting CDR3s with pairwise similarity above 0.82. TCRdb reprocessed the public reads (quality trimming at Q25 with fastp, clone calling with MiXCR) and kept in-frame beta chains. Identical CDR3 protein sequences are pooled into one entry, listed with their most common genes and DNA. TCRdb's processing, not the study's, gives the V and J calls here. A total of over 10,000 distinct CDR3 sequences appear in this sample, approximately 5.4% of them only once. The ten largest clonotypes hold 8.5% to 14% of the sample.

The data are from a study of spatial heterogeneity in lung cancer (dated by TCRdb to about 2019). General notes on the study: More beta-chain than alpha-chain transcripts were consistently detected, likely reflecting higher beta-chain transcript abundance. In tumor regions, TCR transcript counts showed a strong correlation with a T cell transcriptional module score derived from matched bulk RNA-seq. In non-small cell lung cancer, the study made a quantitative comparison of TCR alpha and beta repertoires among multiple tumor regions, matched nontumor lung and blood. At surgery, both alpha and beta chains were TCR-sequenced in 220 tumor regions, 63 to 65 matched nontumor lung samples and 56 PBMC samples. In the raw uncorrected reads, each unique combination of TCR and UMI appeared more than ten times on average. The study linked features of the TCR repertoire to counts of nonsynonymous mutations, which were determined by whole-exome sequencing of tumor tissue. Points the paper makes about the study in general: TCR-seq was estimated to cover only 6.5% to 9% of tumor T cells for alpha chains and around 13% for beta chains. Additional single-cell paired TCR alpha and beta sequencing was considered necessary to confirm, at a functional level, the hypothesis that regional TCRs recognize regional mutations. The number of expanded intratumoral alpha and beta TCRs correlated with the tumor nonsynonymous mutation count. The count of ubiquitous expanded TCRs correlated with the count of ubiquitous nonsynonymous mutations, and the count of regional expanded TCRs correlated with the count of regional nonsynonymous mutations.

The V and J ends are trimmed by 0 bases and 6 bases, leaving 8 bases between them. Inclusive of the bounding cysteine and phenylalanine, the CDR3 is 12 residues long. Only the CDR3 portion is preserved as DNA: 36 bases, with reading frame beginning at the first base. In the germline V gene (reference sequence), CDR1 corresponds to DFQATT and CDR2 to SNEGSKA. The time point label on this specimen signifies: sample taken at primary tumor resection. Samples were obtained from around 72 patients with early-stage, untreated non-small cell lung cancer from the lung TRACERx cohort. For TCR sequencing, whole RNA was extracted from tumor and nontumor lung tissue, or from cryopreserved PBMC samples, and no cell sorting was done. Patients were selected for TCR sequencing only if sufficient RNA was available from at least two tumor regions. Before selection, tumor and adjacent nontumor lung specimens were reviewed by a lung pathologist.

The chain is encoded by TRBV20-1 joined to TRBJ1-2; a weak D assignment points to TRBD1 (5 bases agree). The sequence was obtained from a female donor with early-stage non-small cell lung cancer. The source was lung tumor tissue, collected at surgery. The DNA sequence is given as TGCAGTGCTAGAGAGGGGGTCGATGGCTACACCTTC. Its protein is CSAREGVDGYTF.